A single sample gave rise to the 14 T cell receptor beta chains below, sequenced in a study of CD8 T cells in Susac syndrome. Random hexamers primed reverse transcription of about 0.45 to 1 ug RNA. TCRdb re-called the immunoSEQ multiplex PCR reads through MiXCR, storing one row per CDR3 protein. This repertoire shows 110,000 to 150,000 distinct CDR3 sequences, almost 96% found once; its top ten account for less than 0.085%. What was sequenced was CD4+ T cells from PBMCs. These receptors came from a human donor with Susac syndrome.

The chain uses TRBV4-1 and TRBJ2-5; D is unclear. From germline, CDR1 is MGHRA and CDR2 YSYEKL. Trimming cost V 0 bases and J 5 bases, with 16 bases left between them. The CDR3 contains 16 residues. CDR3 residues: CASSQERVRVSETQYF. The CDR3 DNA sequence: TGCGCCAGCAGCCAAGAAAGGGTACGGGTTAGCGAGACCCAGTACTTC.

This rearrangement joins TRBV29-1 to TRBJ2-5, with 8 bases that match TRBD1. Germline CDR1 is SQVTM and CDR2 is ANQGSEA. V was pared by 4 bases and J by 3 bases, with 1 base of the junction left unmatched. The CDR3 sequence is 12 residues long. CDR3 DNA: TGCAGCGTTGGGACAGGGAAAGAGACCCAGTACTTC. Protein product: CSVGTGKETQYF.

This clonotype was seen just once. The DNA of the CDR3 is TGTGCCAGTAGTATAACCCCCAGGGGGCATGCAGATACGCAGTATTTT. Protein: CASSITPRGHADTQYF. The rearrangement links TRBV19 to TRBJ2-3; the match to TRBD1 covers 8 bases. CDR3 length equals 16 residues. CDR1 and CDR2 (germline): LNHDA, SQIVND (reference sequence). V lost 2 bases and J lost 4; bases outside the gene matches: 8.

This clonotype has just a few counts. The gene calls are TRBV5-4 and TRBJ2-5, with 9 bases identical to TRBD1. The CDR3 has 14 amino acids. Unmatched junction bases numbered 3, after V lost 1 base and J lost 5 bases. CDR1 is SGHNT and CDR2 is YYREEE in the germline V gene (reference sequence). The CDR3 protein is CASSLTGGVETQYF. CDR3 sequence (DNA): TGTGCCAGCAGCTTGACAGGGGGCGTGGAGACCCAGTACTTC.

This chain's CDR3 is CSARERAFSYEQYF. The CDR3 DNA is TGCAGTGCTAGAGAAAGGGCTTTCTCCTACGAGCAGTACTTC. The chain carries TRBV20-1 and TRBJ2-7; D gene ambiguous. Per the germline V gene, CDR1 is DFQATT and CDR2 is SNEGSKA (reference sequence). V gave up 0 bases and J gave up 0 bases, with 9 bases separating them. The CDR3 totals 14 residues.

This clonotype was observed a single time. This chain uses TRBV29-1 with TRBJ2-1; TRBD2 aligns across 8 bases. The germline V gene encodes CDR1 SQVTM and CDR2 ANQGSEA. J gave up 2 bases and V 4 bases, and 7 bases lay outside the gene matches. CDR3 length: 15 amino acids. The CDR3 sequence is CSVAYGTRPYNEQFF. The CDR3 DNA is TGCAGCGTTGCTTACGGGACTAGACCCTACAATGAGCAGTTCTTC.

The V call is TRBV4-1, the J call TRBJ2-3; 7 positions match TRBD1. Germline trimming cut 1 base from V and 0 bases from J; bases unmatched to any gene: 10. Germline CDR1 is MGHRA and CDR2 is YSYEKL. This CDR3 spans 18 amino acids. The CDR3 loop reads CASSQGQGTSSSTDTQYF. CDR3 bases: TGCGCCAGCAGCCAAGGACAGGGAACGTCCTCTAGCACAGATACGCAGTATTTT.

The chain carries TRBV12-3 or TRBV12-4 and TRBJ1-5, with a weak D call TRBD1 (5 bases). Trimming removed 9 bases at V and 1 base at J, with 16 bases between. CDR3 length: 15 residues. CDR3 sequence (DNA): TGTGCCAGTCGGGGGGGTGGACGAAGCAATCAGCCCCAGCATTTT. Translation: CASRGGGRSNQPQHF.

The CDR3: CASSLGQTPSTDTQYF. DNA of the CDR3: TGTGCCAGCAGCTTGGGTCAGACACCTAGCACAGATACGCAGTATTTT. V and J are TRBV5-8 and TRBJ2-3; no firm D call. There are 16 residues in the CDR3. Germline CDR1 is SGHTS and CDR2 is YDEGEE. The germline V and J ends were trimmed by 0 bases and 0 bases, with 11 bases remaining between them. The complete variable domain, with remaining parts taken from reference TRBV5-8 and TRBJ2-3, reads EAGVTQSPTHLIKTRGQQATLRCSPISGHTSVYWYQQALGLGLQFLLWYDEGEERNRGNFPPRFSGRQFPNYSSELNVNALELEDSALYLCASSLGQTPSTDTQYFGPGTRLTVL.

The rearrangement joins TRBV4-1 to TRBJ2-7, with D perhaps matching TRBD1 (7 bases). Per germline, CDR1 MGHRA and CDR2 YSYEKL. This CDR3 is built from 16 residues. The V end lost 4 bases, the J end lost 0 bases, and 16 bases lay between the germline ends. The CDR3 sequence is CASSPSDRRGSYEQYF. The CDR3 nucleotides read TGCGCCAGCAGCCCCTCGGACAGGCGGGGCTCCTACGAGCAGTACTTC.

The chain recombines TRBV20-1 with TRBJ2-7, with 13 bases matching TRBD2. In germline, CDR1 is DFQATT, CDR2 SNEGSKA (reference sequence). Trimming removed 4 bases from V and 5 bases from J; junction bases left unmatched: 5. This CDR3 contains 14 residues. CDR3 amino acids: CSATGTSGIHEQYF. The CDR3 DNA follows: TGCAGTGCTACCGGGACTAGCGGGATTCACGAGCAGTACTTC.

The genes are TRBV28 and TRBJ1-3; tentatively, D is TRBD1 (5 bases). V was shortened by 7 bases and J by 9 bases, with 19 bases between the two germline ends. Germline-derived CDR1 and CDR2 are MDHEN and SYDVKM. The CDR3 consists of 14 residues. The CDR3 DNA reads as TGTGCCAGCAATCGTGGGGACGCACGAGGCACCATATATTTT. Translated: CASNRGDARGTIYF.

The chain is built from TRBV9 and TRBJ1-2; 7 bases match TRBD1. The CDR3 runs 16 residues. V shed 2 bases, J shed 3 bases, and the junction held 10 bases outside the gene matches. CDR1 and CDR2 (germline): SGDLS, YYNGEE. CDR3 amino acids: CASSVTGKSQDYGYTF. The CDR3 region has the DNA TGTGCCAGCAGCGTGACAGGGAAAAGCCAGGACTATGGCTACACCTTC. Variable domain in full (rest from reference TRBV9 and TRBJ1-2): DSGVTQTPKHLITATGQRVTLRCSPRSGDLSVYWYQQSLDQGLQFLIQYYNGEERAKGNILERFSAQQFPDLHSELNLSSLELGDSALYFCASSVTGKSQDYGYTFGSGTRLTVV.

The chain has TRBV7-9 and TRBJ2-7; D gene ambiguous. CDR1 is SEHNR and CDR2 is FQNEAQ in the germline V gene (reference sequence). The germline V and J ends were trimmed by 4 bases and 0 bases, with 13 bases remaining between them. The CDR3 covers 15 residues. The CDR3 reads CASSSSAGNSYEQYF. CDR3 DNA: TGTGCCAGCAGCTCTTCTGCTGGGAACTCCTACGAGCAGTACTTC.